This T cell receptor (beta chain) emerged from a study of T cell responses to AZD1222 COVID-19 vaccine. Second doses at about 4 or about 12 weeks were pooled. Clones were read by immunoSEQ multiplex PCR, and TCRdb kept only the in-frame ones, dropping some. The sample lists 150,000 to 200,000 clones; about nine tenths were seen once. Concerning this clone: Its specificity is not known.

General observations from the study: All repertoire sampling was performed exclusively after the peak T cell response. When two AZD1222 doses had been given, Spike-specific TCR breadth and depth rose.

Germline V CDR1 and CDR2: SGHAT, FQNNGV. V was shortened by 5 bases and J by 4 bases, with 9 bases between the two germline ends. The CDR3 is 14 amino acids. J is TRBJ1-6 and V is TRBV11-2; no reliable D call. The sequence derives from an adult who received the AZD1222 COVID-19 vaccine. The source material was peripheral blood, sampled 28 days after the second AZD1222 dose. The CDR3 DNA is TGTGCCAGCAGCCAGGACGGTTATAATTCACCCCTCCACTTT. As protein: CASSQDGYNSPLHF.